This T cell receptor beta chain was identified in a study of OX40 agonist ivuxolimab in advanced cancers. This clone is termed medium-sized. CDR3 length: 16 residues. V lost 0 bases and J 0 bases, leaving 14 bases between the germline ends. The germline CDR1 and CDR2 sequences are GTSNPN and SVGIG (reference sequence). The table came from immunoSEQ multiplex PCR; TCRdb's copy has only in-frame clones and leaves some out. The repertoire holds 30,000 or so clones, with about 83% as singletons. This TCR was recovered from an adult with an advanced solid tumor such as melanoma, head and neck, liver or kidney cancer. The V call is TRBV30, the J call TRBJ1-1; TRBD1 might be the D (5 bases). Sample: CD4+ or CD8+ T cells sorted from blood, taken in a trial of the OX40 agonist ivuxolimab. The CDR3 spells CAWSVRGRRMNTEAFF. CDR3 in DNA: TGTGCCTGGAGTGTTAGGGGCCGCAGAATGAACACTGAAGCTTTCTTT. The complete variable domain, with remaining parts taken from reference TRBV30 and TRBJ1-1, reads SQTIHQWPATLVQPVGSPLSLECTVEGTSNPNLYWYRQAAGRGLQLLFYSVGIGQISSEVPQNLSASRPQDRQFILSSKKLLLSDSGFYLCAWSVRGRRMNTEAFFGQGTRLTVV.